The rows below give T cell receptor beta chains drawn from one sample of a study of cytotoxic CD8 clonotypes in ibrutinib-treated CLL. The method was immunoSEQ multiplex PCR; TCRdb's version includes in-frame clones alone and lacks a portion of them. The sample has 110,000 or so clones, 45% to 65% seen once. The sequencing here drew on PBMCs, taken after 24 months of ibrutinib treatment. These receptors all come from a human donor with chronic lymphocytic leukemia. Each CDR3 is given with its conserved first and last residue. D genes are given only for firm matches. Some rows mark clone size as missing; the rest say once, few, many or name a class of expanded clone.

abundance,v_gene,d_gene,j_gene,CDR3aa,CDR3nt
few,TRBV7-2,-,TRBJ2-2,CAGTNPTNTGELFF,TGTGCCGGGACAAACCCCACGAACACCGGGGAGCTGTTTTTT
once,TRBV29-1,-,TRBJ1-2,CSVDSGSGYGYTF,TGCAGCGTTGATTCGGGGTCGGGCTATGGCTACACCTTC
few,TRBV19,-,TRBJ2-7,CAREGGYEQYF,TGTGCCAGGGAGGGGGGATACGAGCAGTACTTC
-,TRBV7-2,TRBD2,TRBJ2-7,CASSSNSGKVYEQYF,TGTGCCAGCAGCTCGAACAGCGGGAAAGTGTACGAGCAGTACTTC
-,TRBV27,-,TRBJ2-1,CASSLDGSPKYNEQFF,TGTGCCAGCAGTTTAGACGGCAGCCCGAAGTACAATGAGCAGTTCTTC
-,TRBV7-8,TRBD1,TRBJ1-2,CASSPGTVNYGYTF,TGTGCCAGCAGCCCTGGGACAGTGAATTATGGCTACACCTTC
once,TRBV4-2,-,TRBJ1-2,CASSQDLLVPGRSGYTF,TGTGCCAGCAGCCAAGATCTCCTGGTACCCGGAAGATCGGGCTACACCTTC
-,TRBV18,-,TRBJ2-7,CASSPVDLYEQYF,TGTGCCAGCTCACCTGTGGATCTCTACGAGCAGTACTTC
-,TRBV2,-,TRBJ2-3,CASVRAPTDTQYF,TGTGCCAGCGTAAGGGCCCCCACAGATACGCAGTATTTT
-,TRBV7-9,-,TRBJ1-1,CASSLVKPTEAFF,TGTGCCAGCAGCTTGGTAAAGCCCACTGAAGCTTTCTTT
few,TRBV5-6,-,TRBJ1-6,CASSLSYSPLHF,TGTGCCAGCAGCTTATCTTATTCACCCCTCCACTTT
-,TRBV4-2,TRBD1,TRBJ1-2,CASSQETGAGGYTF,TGTGCCAGCAGCCAAGAGACAGGGGCCGGAGGCTACACCTTC
-,TRBV5-4,-,TRBJ1-2,CASSLERDKGYTF,TGTGCCAGCAGCTTGGAAAGGGATAAGGGCTACACCTTC
once,TRBV15,-,TRBJ2-1,CATSRVGSSYNEQFF,TGTGCCACCAGCAGAGTGGGGAGCTCCTACAATGAGCAGTTCTTC
-,TRBV23-1,-,TRBJ2-5,CASSRRAGETQYF,TGCGCCAGCAGTCGCAGGGCTGGGGAGACCCAGTACTTC
-,TRBV19,-,TRBJ2-3,CASSTSGDTQYF,TGTGCCAGTAGTACATCGGGGGATACGCAGTATTTT
-,TRBV15,-,TRBJ1-5,CATSRDSGRINQPQHF,TGTGCCACCAGCAGAGATTCGGGGCGAATCAATCAGCCCCAGCATTTT
few,TRBV28,-,TRBJ1-1,CASREQGGTEAFF,TGTGCCAGCAGGGAACAGGGAGGCACTGAAGCTTTCTTT
-,TRBV7-2,-,TRBJ2-1,CASIPGGISYNEQFF,TGTGCCAGCATCCCTGGAGGGATCTCCTACAATGAGCAGTTCTTC
few,TRBV10-1,-,TRBJ1-6,CASSSTGDSPLHF,TGCGCCAGCAGTTCAACTGGCGATTCACCCCTCCACTTT
-,TRBV4-1,-,TRBJ2-2,CASSQGTNTGELFF,TGCGCCAGCAGCCAGGGCACGAACACCGGGGAGCTGTTTTTT
-,TRBV7-9,-,TRBJ2-5,CASSPGGEQETQYF,TGTGCCAGCAGCCCCGGCGGAGAACAAGAGACCCAGTACTTC
-,TRBV11-2,-,TRBJ2-7,CASSLYKGPHDEQYF,TGTGCCAGCAGCTTATATAAGGGACCTCATGACGAGCAGTACTTC
-,TRBV29-1,-,TRBJ2-6,CSVVAGTPPGANVLTF,TGCAGCGTCGTGGCCGGGACGCCGCCTGGGGCCAACGTCCTGACTTTC
-,TRBV7-8,-,TRBJ2-7,CASSPLGGVDGEQYF,TGTGCCAGCAGCCCGCTCGGGGGTGTGGACGGCGAGCAGTACTTC
-,TRBV6-1,-,TRBJ2-5,CASSEARPRAETQYF,TGTGCCAGCAGTGAAGCGAGGCCCCGCGCGGAGACCCAGTACTTC
-,TRBV5-1,-,TRBJ1-2,CASSGTSVDYGYTF,TGCGCCAGCAGCGGGACATCGGTAGACTATGGCTACACCTTC
-,TRBV6-6,-,TRBJ1-5,CASTLKSGGNQPQHF,TGTGCCAGCACCCTAAAATCGGGGGGCAATCAGCCCCAGCATTTT
few,TRBV6-6,-,TRBJ2-3,CASSYPTLHSTDTQYF,TGTGCCAGCAGTTACCCTACTTTGCATAGCACAGATACGCAGTATTTT
-,TRBV28,-,TRBJ1-5,CASFSPGALNQPQHF,TGTGCCAGCTTTTCCCCGGGGGCTCTCAATCAGCCCCAGCATTTT
once,TRBV27,-,TRBJ1-6,CASKGIYNSPLHF,TGTGCCAGCAAGGGAATCTATAATTCACCCCTCCACTTT
-,TRBV5-1,-,TRBJ1-6,CASSLQPLHF,TGCGCCAGCAGCTTGCAACCCCTCCACTTT
-,TRBV9,TRBD1,TRBJ1-2,CASSVAGQGVLYGYTF,TGTGCCAGCAGCGTAGCAGGCCAGGGGGTCTTGTATGGCTACACCTTC
-,TRBV6-7,TRBD2,TRBJ2-5,CASSYPGVLAGGPWTQYF,TGTGCCAGCAGTTACCCGGGCGTCCTAGCGGGGGGGCCCTGGACCCAGTACTTC
many,TRBV5-1,TRBD1,TRBJ1-6,CASSLRGGADSPLHF,TGCGCCAGCAGCTTGAGAGGGGGCGCCGATTCACCCCTCCACTTT
-,TRBV7-2,-,TRBJ1-6,CASSRTENYNSPLHF,TGTGCCAGCAGCAGGACGGAGAACTATAATTCACCCCTCCACTTT
-,TRBV29-1,-,TRBJ1-1,CSVMNRADTEAFF,TGCAGCGTGATGAATAGGGCGGACACTGAAGCTTTCTTT
-,TRBV7-3,-,TRBJ2-7,CASSPSGVSSYEQYF,TGTGCCAGCAGCCCAAGTGGCGTCAGCTCCTACGAGCAGTACTTC
-,TRBV6-1,-,TRBJ2-3,CASSEAERHTQYF,TGTGCCAGCAGTGAAGCCGAGCGGCATACGCAGTATTTT
-,TRBV28,-,TRBJ2-5,CASSSLRGFQETQYF,TGTGCCAGCAGCTCACTCAGGGGTTTCCAAGAGACCCAGTACTTC
few,TRBV9,-,TRBJ2-5,CASSVADGGTQYF,TGTGCCAGCAGCGTAGCTGATGGAGGGACCCAGTACTTC
once,TRBV5-1,TRBD1,TRBJ1-1,CASSSSTGGRTEAFF,TGCGCCAGCAGCTCCTCGACAGGGGGAAGAACTGAAGCTTTCTTT
-,TRBV4-2,-,TRBJ1-4,CASGRVNEKLFF,TGTGCCAGCGGCAGGGTCAATGAAAAACTGTTTTTT
-,TRBV19,-,TRBJ2-5,CASSVQGEAQYF,TGTGCCAGTAGTGTACAGGGAGAGGCCCAGTACTTC
few,TRBV5-1,-,TRBJ1-5,CASSPTLGVRKLQPQHF,TGCGCCAGCAGCCCGACCTTAGGCGTCCGAAAGCTTCAGCCCCAGCATTTT
-,TRBV18,-,TRBJ2-7,CASSPNRVGEQYF,TGTGCCAGCTCGCCAAACAGGGTGGGCGAGCAGTACTTC
-,TRBV18,-,TRBJ2-7,CASSPTEYEQYF,TGTGCCAGCTCACCTACAGAATACGAGCAGTACTTC
-,TRBV5-6,-,TRBJ1-1,CASSFRGQEAFF,TGTGCCAGCAGCTTCCGGGGGCAAGAAGCTTTCTTT
-,TRBV19,-,TRBJ1-2,CASSIPGQTGDGYTF,TGTGCCAGTAGTATTCCTGGACAGACGGGGGATGGCTACACCTTC
-,TRBV15,TRBD1,TRBJ1-3,CATSRGGQGGGNTIYF,TGTGCCACCAGCAGAGGGGGACAGGGAGGAGGAAACACCATATATTTT
-,TRBV7-2,-,TRBJ2-2,CASSLQAGPGNTGELFF,TGTGCCAGCAGCTTACAAGCCGGGCCAGGGAACACCGGGGAGCTGTTTTTT
-,TRBV5-4,TRBD2,TRBJ2-7,CASSLGLAGAYYEQYF,TGTGCCAGCAGCTTGGGGCTAGCGGGGGCCTACTACGAGCAGTACTTC